This is a list of T cell receptor beta chains from one sample in a study of blood T cells in healthy people across ages. From the 5' RACE reads, TCRdb called clonotypes with MiXCR, one entry per CDR3 protein. This sample has roughly 560,000 distinct CDR3 sequences; 24% occur once, and the top ten carry just over 8.5%. This sample also belongs to another study, concerning T cells of mothers and their children.

Sequences were obtained from blood. These receptors came from a boy aged 5-17 years in good health. CDR3s include the opening cysteine and the closing phenylalanine or tryptophan. The order of the fields is J gene, V gene, D gene, clone size, CDR3 protein, CDR3 DNA. The D gene is left open where the match is weak. Some rows have no size entry. The others give once, few or many, or a class for an expanded clone.

TRBJ2-1,TRBV9,TRBD2,few,CASSVGLYGGAYTSTYNEQFF,TGTGCCAGCAGCGTAGGTCTCTACGGGGGGGCTTACACATCCACCTACAATGAGCAGTTCTTC
TRBJ2-3,TRBV9,-,-,CASSVSGAGTDTQYF,TGTGCCAGCAGCGTTAGCGGCGCGGGTACAGATACGCAGTATTTT
TRBJ2-1,TRBV20-1,TRBD2,-,CSARDSGWTSGNYNEQFF,TGCAGTGCTAGAGATTCGGGTTGGACTAGCGGGAATTACAATGAGCAGTTCTTC
TRBJ2-5,TRBV28,-,few,CASRQRSYSAKQETLYF,TGTGCCAGCAGACAACGCTCCTACTCGGCGAAACAAGAGACCCTGTACTTC
TRBJ2-3,TRBV7-2,TRBD2,-,CASSLSVRWGGGKTDTQYF,TGTGCCAGCAGCTTATCCGTCAGGTGGGGGGGAGGGAAAACAGATACGCAGTATTTT
TRBJ2-5,TRBV28,-,many,CASSLLGGETQYF,TGTGCCAGCAGTTTATTGGGGGGCGAGACCCAGTACTTC
TRBJ2-7,TRBV6-5,-,-,CASSYSRAGSYEQYF,TGTGCCAGCAGTTACTCCAGGGCGGGTTCCTACGAGCAGTACTTC
TRBJ1-2,TRBV7-3,-,few,CANQPRTPDGLGGGYTF,TGTGCCAACCAGCCCCGGACCCCGGACGGCCTTGGAGGGGGCTACACCTTC
TRBJ2-3,TRBV20-1,-,few,CSARAFERGSTDTQYF,TGCAGTGCTAGAGCTTTCGAGAGGGGGAGCACAGATACGCAGTATTTT
TRBJ1-2,TRBV4-2,-,few,CASSRSGVYGYTF,TGTGCCAGCAGCCGCTCAGGAGTCTATGGCTACACCTTC
TRBJ1-3,TRBV6-6,-,-,CASSYYLGEGNTIYF,TGTGCCAGCAGTTATTATCTCGGAGAGGGAAACACCATATATTTT
TRBJ1-6,TRBV6-2/TRBV6-3,-,few,CASNLGREDSPLHF,TGTGCCAGCAACCTGGGCAGGGAAGATTCACCCCTCCACTTT
TRBJ1-2,TRBV5-1,-,-,CASSLGPGGDYGYTF,TGCGCCAGCAGCTTGGGGCCAGGCGGAGACTATGGCTACACCTTC
TRBJ2-5,TRBV5-1,TRBD1,-,CASSGGQGGETQYF,TGCGCCAGCAGCGGGGGACAGGGAGGAGAGACCCAGTACTTC
TRBJ2-5,TRBV7-2,TRBD2,-,CASSFPSGKETQYF,TGTGCCAGCAGCTTCCCTAGCGGGAAGGAGACCCAGTACTTC
TRBJ1-2,TRBV20-1,-,-,CSARVRGGYTF,TGCAGTGCTAGAGTGAGGGGTGGCTACACCTTC
TRBJ2-1,TRBV30,-,few,CAWSTLNEQFF,TGTGCCTGGAGTACCCTTAATGAGCAGTTCTTC
TRBJ2-1,TRBV11-2,-,-,CASSLFQLYNEQFF,TGTGCCAGCAGCTTATTCCAGCTGTACAATGAGCAGTTCTTC
TRBJ2-2,TRBV4-3,TRBD2,-,CASSRRREGLFF,TGCGCCAGCAGCCGACGCAGGGAGGGGCTGTTTTTT
TRBJ2-7,TRBV6-2/TRBV6-3,-,-,CASGAIASYEQYF,TGTGCCAGTGGGGCGATCGCATCCTACGAGCAGTACTTC
TRBJ1-6,TRBV21-1,-,-,CASSKSRQGSHSPLHF,TGTGCCAGCAGCAAAAGTCGCCAGGGTTCCCATTCACCCCTCCACTTT
TRBJ1-6,TRBV6-5,-,-,CASRISLYRVDSPLHF,TGTGCCAGCAGGATTTCGCTATACAGGGTAGATTCACCCCTCCACTTT
TRBJ1-5,TRBV4-3,-,few,CASSPQPGLTSNQPQHF,TGCGCCAGCAGCCCACAACCGGGACTCACTAGCAATCAGCCCCAGCATTTT
TRBJ1-1,TRBV5-5,TRBD1,few,CASSLGTGGALNTEAFF,TGTGCCAGCAGCTTGGGGACAGGGGGCGCGTTGAACACTGAAGCTTTCTTT
TRBJ2-2,TRBV9,TRBD2,-,CASSAGGSLAGSSLAGELFF,TGTGCCAGCAGCGCCGGGGGGTCGCTAGCGGGAAGCTCGCTGGCCGGGGAGCTGTTTTTT
TRBJ1-5,TRBV9,-,once,CASSVDGGSSNQPQHF,TGTGCCAGCAGCGTAGATGGCGGGTCTAGCAATCAGCCCCAGCATTTT
TRBJ2-3,TRBV4-2,TRBD2,many,CASSQELTTAGGADTQYF,TGTGCCAGCAGCCAAGAACTCACCACTGCGGGAGGTGCAGATACGCAGTATTTT
TRBJ2-1,TRBV2,TRBD2,few,CASSERWGGGARNEQFF,TGTGCCAGCAGTGAAAGGTGGGGCGGGGGGGCCAGGAATGAGCAGTTCTTC
TRBJ2-7,TRBV18,TRBD1,-,CASSPGQEGEQYF,TGTGCCAGCTCTCCCGGACAGGAAGGTGAGCAGTACTTC
TRBJ2-6,TRBV6-5,-,-,CASSTWNSGANVLTF,TGTGCCAGCAGTACATGGAACTCTGGGGCCAACGTCCTGACTTTC
TRBJ1-4,TRBV30,TRBD1,-,CAFWTGSEKLFF,TGTGCCTTCTGGACAGGGAGTGAAAAACTGTTTTTT
TRBJ2-3,TRBV11-2,-,few,CASSLVDGPDTQYF,TGTGCCAGCAGCTTAGTTGACGGTCCAGATACGCAGTATTTT
TRBJ1-2,TRBV12-3/TRBV12-4,-,few,CASSLGPAERFRGYTF,TGTGCCAGCAGTTTAGGGCCGGCGGAGAGGTTTCGTGGCTACACCTTC
TRBJ2-7,TRBV5-1,-,-,CASSLEGVPGDEQYF,TGCGCCAGCAGCTTGGAGGGGGTACCGGGGGACGAGCAGTACTTC
TRBJ1-2,TRBV24-1,TRBD1,-,CATSLQGDYGYTF,TGTGCCACCAGCCTACAGGGGGACTATGGCTACACCTTC
TRBJ1-2,TRBV20-1,-,once,CSARDPGTIYGYTF,TGCAGTGCTAGAGATCCAGGGACGATCTATGGCTACACCTTC
TRBJ2-1,TRBV2,-,few,CASSRSNEQFF,TGTGCCAGCAGTCGAAGTAATGAGCAGTTCTTC
TRBJ2-3,TRBV28,-,few,CASSFVDGTLSTDTQYF,TGTGCCAGCAGTTTTGTCGACGGGACCCTTAGCACAGATACGCAGTATTTT
TRBJ2-1,TRBV24-1,-,-,CATSDYPSGEQFF,TGTGCCACCAGTGATTACCCCTCGGGAGAGCAGTTCTTC
TRBJ2-3,TRBV2,TRBD2,-,CASSVASGGAGGTDTQYF,TGTGCCAGCAGTGTCGCTAGCGGGGGGGCCGGTGGTACAGATACGCAGTATTTT
TRBJ2-5,TRBV4-3,TRBD2,-,CASSQHGGAETQYF,TGCGCCAGCAGCCAACACGGGGGGGCGGAGACCCAGTACTTC
TRBJ1-6,TRBV5-5,-,few,CASSWTQSSYNSPLHF,TGTGCCAGCAGCTGGACCCAGAGCTCCTATAATTCACCCCTCCACTTT
TRBJ2-7,TRBV7-2,-,-,CASSLGIVEGLYEQYF,TGTGCCAGCAGCTTGGGTATAGTAGAGGGTCTCTACGAGCAGTACTTC
TRBJ2-1,TRBV5-1,TRBD2,-,CASSPGGNNEQFF,TGCGCCAGCAGCCCGGGAGGAAACAATGAGCAGTTCTTC
TRBJ1-2,TRBV28,-,-,CASNSPGGEDYGYTF,TGTGCCAGCAATTCCCCGGGGGGGGAGGACTATGGCTACACCTTC
TRBJ2-7,TRBV3-1,TRBD1,-,CASSHQGAVEQYF,TGTGCCAGCAGCCACCAGGGGGCGGTCGAGCAGTACTTC
TRBJ2-7,TRBV20-1,TRBD2,few,CSARPPSSGIYEQYF,TGCAGTGCTCGACCCCCGTCTAGCGGGATCTACGAGCAGTACTTC
TRBJ2-1,TRBV6-2/TRBV6-3,-,few,CASSLSGSVYNEQFF,TGTGCCAGCAGTTTGTCCGGGTCTGTCTACAATGAGCAGTTCTTC